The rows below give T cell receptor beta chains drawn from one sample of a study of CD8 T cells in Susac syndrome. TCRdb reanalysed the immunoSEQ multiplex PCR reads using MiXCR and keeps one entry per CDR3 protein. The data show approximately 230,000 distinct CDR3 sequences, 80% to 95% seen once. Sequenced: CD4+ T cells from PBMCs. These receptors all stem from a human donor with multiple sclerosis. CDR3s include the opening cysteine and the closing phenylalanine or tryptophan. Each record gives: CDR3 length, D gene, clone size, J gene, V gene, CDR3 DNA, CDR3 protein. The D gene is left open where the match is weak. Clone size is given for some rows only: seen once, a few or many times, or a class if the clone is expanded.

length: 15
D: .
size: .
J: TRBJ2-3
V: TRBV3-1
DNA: TGTGCCAGCAGCCAAGAAGGGGGGAGTGGGTATACGCAGTATTTT
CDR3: CASSQEGGSGYTQYF

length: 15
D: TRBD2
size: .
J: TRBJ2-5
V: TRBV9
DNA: TGTGCCAGCAGCGTCACTAGCGGGGGGCAAGAGACCCAGTACTTC
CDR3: CASSVTSGGQETQYF

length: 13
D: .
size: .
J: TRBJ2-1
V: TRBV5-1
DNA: TGCGCCAGCAGCTTGGTGGTCGGCAATGAGCAGTTCTTC
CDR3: CASSLVVGNEQFF

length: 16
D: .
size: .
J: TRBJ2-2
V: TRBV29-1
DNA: TGCAGCGTTGATGGCCGGGATACACGATCCACCGGGGAGCTGTTTTTT
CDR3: CSVDGRDTRSTGELFF

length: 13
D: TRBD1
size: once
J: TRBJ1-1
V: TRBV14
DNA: TGTGCCAGCAGCCGGATAGACAGGGGTGAAGCTTTCTTT
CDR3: CASSRIDRGEAFF

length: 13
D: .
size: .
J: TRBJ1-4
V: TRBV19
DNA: TGTGCCAGTAGGTCGGAAGTGAACGAAAAACTGTTTTTT
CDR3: CASRSEVNEKLFF

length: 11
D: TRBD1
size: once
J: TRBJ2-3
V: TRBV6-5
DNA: TGTGCCAGCAGCGCCGGGACAGGGCAGTATTTT
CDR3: CASSAGTGQYF

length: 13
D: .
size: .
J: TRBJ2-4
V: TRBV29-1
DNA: TGCAGCGTTGAAGGGGGAGCCAAAAACATTCAGTACTTC
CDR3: CSVEGGAKNIQYF

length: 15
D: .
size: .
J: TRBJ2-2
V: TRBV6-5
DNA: TGTGCCAGCAGTTACTCAGGGGGGAGCACCGGGGAGCTGTTTTTT
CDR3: CASSYSGGSTGELFF

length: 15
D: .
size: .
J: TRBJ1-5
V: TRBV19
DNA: TGTGCCAGTGCCCGGGGGGCCCATAGCAATCAGCCCCAGCATTTT
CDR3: CASARGAHSNQPQHF

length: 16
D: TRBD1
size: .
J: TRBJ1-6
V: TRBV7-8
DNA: TGTGCCAGCAGCTTAGCCGGGGGGACAGTCTGGGCACCCCTCCACTTT
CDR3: CASSLAGGTVWAPLHF

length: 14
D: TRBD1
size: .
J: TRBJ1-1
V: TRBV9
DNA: TGTGCCAGCAAGGGGGGACAGCAGAACACTGAAGCTTTCTTT
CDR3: CASKGGQQNTEAFF

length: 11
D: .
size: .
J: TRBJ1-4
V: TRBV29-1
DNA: TGCAGCATTGAAGTTGGTGAAAAACTGTTTTTT
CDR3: CSIEVGEKLFF

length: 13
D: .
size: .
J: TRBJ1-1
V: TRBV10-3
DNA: TGTGCCTCAGCCAGGGACATGAACACTGAAGCTTTCTTT
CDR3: CASARDMNTEAFF